This is a list of T cell receptor beta chains from one sample in a study of shared clonotypes between healthy human individuals. Only in-frame clones appear in the TCRdb table, and some are missing; sequencing was by immunoSEQ multiplex PCR. In the table there are 2.3 million or so clones, over 90% of which are singletons. Material: naive CD4+ T cells from PBMCs. These receptors all stem from a young man in good health. Some clones in this sample may be carry-over from other donors' samples. The CDR3 runs from the conserved cysteine through the conserved F or W. Fields, in order: V gene, D gene, J gene, CDR3 protein, CDR3 DNA. A D gene is named only where the DNA matches it firmly.

v_call: TRBV19
d_call: TRBD1
j_call: TRBJ2-7
cdr3_aa: CASSNGQGPYEQYF
cdr3_nt: TGTGCCAGTAGTAACGGACAGGGTCCCTACGAGCAGTACTTC

v_call: TRBV7-9
d_call: TRBD2
j_call: TRBJ2-5
cdr3_aa: CASSPTSAETQYF
cdr3_nt: TGTGCCAGCAGCCCGACTAGCGCGGAGACCCAGTACTTC

v_call: TRBV14
d_call: TRBD2
j_call: TRBJ2-3
cdr3_aa: CASSQSSGRRITQYF
cdr3_nt: TGTGCCAGCAGCCAATCTTCCGGGAGGCGGATTACGCAGTATTTT

v_call: TRBV28
d_call: .
j_call: TRBJ1-2
cdr3_aa: CASSSVQEGYTF
cdr3_nt: TGTGCCAGCAGTTCGGTCCAGGAGGGCTACACCTTC

v_call: TRBV30
d_call: TRBD1
j_call: TRBJ2-7
cdr3_aa: CAWGQGSHEQYF
cdr3_nt: TGTGCCTGGGGACAGGGGTCCCACGAGCAGTACTTC

v_call: TRBV18
d_call: .
j_call: TRBJ2-5
cdr3_aa: CASSLKDRQETQYF
cdr3_nt: TGTGCCAGCTCACTAAAGGACAGACAAGAGACCCAGTACTTC

v_call: TRBV5-1
d_call: TRBD2
j_call: TRBJ2-1
cdr3_aa: CASSSGLAGGLNNEQFF
cdr3_nt: TGCGCCAGCAGCTCGGGACTAGCGGGAGGCCTTAACAATGAGCAGTTCTTC

v_call: TRBV2
d_call: .
j_call: TRBJ2-2
cdr3_aa: CASTAITGTGELFF
cdr3_nt: TGTGCCAGCACAGCAATCACGGGGACCGGGGAGCTGTTTTTT

v_call: TRBV6-4
d_call: .
j_call: TRBJ2-3
cdr3_aa: CASSDPRQGRVDTQYF
cdr3_nt: TGTGCCAGCAGTGACCCCAGGCAGGGTCGTGTGGATACGCAGTATTTT

v_call: TRBV28
d_call: .
j_call: TRBJ1-2
cdr3_aa: CASSFRAGGGYTF
cdr3_nt: TGTGCCAGCAGTTTCCGGGCAGGAGGTGGCTACACCTTC

v_call: TRBV11-2
d_call: .
j_call: TRBJ2-1
cdr3_aa: CASSSLFSVSSYNEQFF
cdr3_nt: TGTGCCAGCAGCTCCCTATTCTCCGTAAGCTCCTACAATGAGCAGTTCTTC

v_call: TRBV28
d_call: .
j_call: TRBJ1-2
cdr3_aa: CASSLRTARVYGYTF
cdr3_nt: TGTGCCAGCAGTTTACGGACCGCGCGGGTATATGGCTACACCTTC

v_call: TRBV6-5
d_call: TRBD1
j_call: TRBJ1-1
cdr3_aa: CASSYSPGGGTEAFF
cdr3_nt: TGTGCCAGCAGTTACTCCCCAGGGGGCGGCACTGAAGCTTTCTTT

v_call: TRBV6-5
d_call: .
j_call: TRBJ2-5
cdr3_aa: CASSYREGQETQYF
cdr3_nt: TGTGCCAGCAGTTACCGAGAGGGTCAAGAGACCCAGTACTTC

v_call: TRBV29-1
d_call: TRBD2
j_call: TRBJ2-7
cdr3_aa: CSVEGLADRSYEQYF
cdr3_nt: TGCAGCGTTGAGGGACTAGCGGACCGCTCCTACGAGCAGTACTTC

v_call: TRBV14
d_call: .
j_call: TRBJ2-3
cdr3_aa: CASSQGSVGKHF
cdr3_nt: TGTGCCAGCAGCCAAGGGTCGGTCGGGAAGCATTTT

v_call: TRBV28
d_call: .
j_call: TRBJ2-4
cdr3_aa: CASGNPGAKNIQYF
cdr3_nt: TGTGCCAGCGGGAACCCAGGGGCCAAAAACATTCAGTACTTC